The sequence of this T cell receptor (beta chain) was determined in a study of cytomegalovirus exposure and HLA in healthy donors. Germline-derived CDR1 and CDR2 are MDHEN and SYDVKM. This CDR3 is built from 15 residues. Regarding this clone: Its ends do not fully match the called genes, so a read error is possible.

The study ran its PCR with 60 Vbeta and 13 Jbeta primers. Produced via immunoSEQ multiplex PCR; TCRdb's table is partial and in-frame only. The table records 150,000 to 200,000 clones, roughly four fifths of them present only once. The gene calls are TRBV28 and TRBJ2-5, with D possibly TRBD2 on 8 matching bases. The sequence was obtained from a woman in her thirties or forties in good health and CMV-seronegative. Material: PBMCs. The CDR3 DNA follows: TGTGCCAGCAGTCCGGGACAGTTGTTTCAGCGGGGGACGGACTTC. Protein product: CASSPGQLFQRGTDF.